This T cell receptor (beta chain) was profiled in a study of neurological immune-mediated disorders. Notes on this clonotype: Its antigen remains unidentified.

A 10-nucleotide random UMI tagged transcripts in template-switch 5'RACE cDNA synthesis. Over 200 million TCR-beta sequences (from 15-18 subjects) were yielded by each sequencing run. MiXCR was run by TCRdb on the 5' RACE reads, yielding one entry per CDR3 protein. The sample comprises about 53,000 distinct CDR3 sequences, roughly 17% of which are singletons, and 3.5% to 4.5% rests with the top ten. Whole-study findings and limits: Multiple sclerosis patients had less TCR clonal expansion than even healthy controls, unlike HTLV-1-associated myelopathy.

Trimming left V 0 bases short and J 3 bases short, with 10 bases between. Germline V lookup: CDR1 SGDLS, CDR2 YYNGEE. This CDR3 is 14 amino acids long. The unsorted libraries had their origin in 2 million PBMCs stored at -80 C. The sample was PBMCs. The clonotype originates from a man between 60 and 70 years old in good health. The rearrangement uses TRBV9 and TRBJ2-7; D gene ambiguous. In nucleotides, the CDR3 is TGTGCCAGCAGCGTAGATCCGACCCTCTACGAGCAGTACTTC. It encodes CASSVDPTLYEQYF.